One sample yielded the 9 T cell receptor beta chains listed below, sequenced in a study of early T cells in non-severe SARS-CoV-2 infection. TCRdb re-derived calls from the 5' RACE reads in MiXCR, one entry per CDR3 protein. Of about 72,000 distinct CDR3 sequences in the sample, roughly 10% were seen once. Sequences were obtained from whole blood. These receptors were obtained from an adult who was a healthcare worker with PCR-confirmed SARS-CoV-2 infection or an uninfected control (not recorded which).

This clonotype occurred a few times. The chain carries TRBV14 and TRBJ1-2; D is uncertain. CDR1 is SGHDN, CDR2 FVKESK, per germline. The CDR3 runs to 13 residues. Deletions cut 5 bases from V and 4 bases from J, with 11 bases between. In DNA form, the CDR3 reads TGTGCCAGCAGCGGCCAGGACTTCTATGGCTACACCTTC. It codes for CASSGQDFYGYTF.

This clonotype has at least ten counts. This sequence joins TRBV19 and TRBJ1-2; 8 nucleotides match TRBD1. Germline V lookup: CDR1 LNHDA, CDR2 SQIVND (reference sequence). The CDR3 is 13 residues long. The junction had 1 base not matched to a gene; V was cut back by 3 bases and J by 4 bases. For the CDR3, the DNA is TGTGCCAGTAGTATGGGACAGGCCTATGGCTACACCTTC. The encoded protein is CASSMGQAYGYTF.

This rearrangement joins TRBV27 to TRBJ2-7; either TRBD1 or TRBD2 may supply D (6 bases each). The V and J ends lost 2 bases and 2 bases respectively, with 13 bases between them. This CDR3 is 15 amino acids long. The germline gives CDR1 MNHEY, CDR2 SMNVEV (reference sequence). This CDR3 is CASSLNGGSTYEQYF. The CDR3 DNA sequence: TGTGCCAGCAGTTTAAACGGGGGCAGTACCTACGAGCAGTACTTC.

This clonotype was picked up a small number of times. This chain connects TRBV18 to TRBJ2-7, with D tentatively TRBD2 (6 bases). Germline values: CDR1 KGHSH, CDR2 LQKENI. Trimming took off 2 bases at V and 2 bases at J, with 19 bases between the two ends. The CDR3 runs 17 residues. CDR3 residues: CASSPWGPGLRPYEQYF. As DNA, the CDR3 is TGTGCCAGCTCACCATGGGGACCGGGACTTAGGCCCTACGAGCAGTACTTC.

This clonotype was seen just once. At one of its ends the junction is not consistent with the germline gene, which may arise from a read error. The chain employs TRBV10-2 and TRBJ1-6; D not resolved. The CDR3 runs 13 residues. Looked up from germline, CDR1 is WSHSY and CDR2 is SAAADI. CDR3: CASGETVNSPLHF. For the CDR3, the DNA is TGCGCCAGCGGTGAGACTGTTAATTCACCCCTCCACTTT.

J is TRBJ2-7 and V is TRBV9; D is undetermined. Germline CDR1 SGDLS, CDR2 YYNGEE. This CDR3 spans 15 amino acids. Trimming took off 0 bases at V and 0 bases at J, with 10 bases between the two ends. The CDR3 here is CASSVGGASSYEQYF. CDR3 bases: TGTGCCAGCAGCGTAGGCGGCGCCAGCTCCTACGAGCAGTACTTC.

The chain couples TRBV5-1 to TRBJ1-3; D is unclear. Germline loops: CDR1 SGHRS, CDR2 YFSETQ. The CDR3 is 17 amino acids. Trimming took off 4 bases at V and 1 base at J, with 18 bases between the two ends. CDR3 amino acids: CASSPLGHAVSGNTIYF. The CDR3, as DNA: TGCGCCAGCAGCCCCCTTGGGCACGCGGTTTCTGGAAACACCATATATTTT.

The chain's CDR3 is CASSAGGNTEAFF. In DNA form, the CDR3 reads TGTGCCAGCAGCGCCGGGGGTAACACTGAAGCTTTCTTT. The chain recombines TRBV11-1 with TRBJ1-1; a possible D gene is TRBD1 (5 bases). The CDR3 is 13 residues long. In germline, CDR1 is SGHAT, CDR2 FQDESV (reference sequence). The V end was cut by 5 bases, the J end by 2 bases, with 9 bases between.

This clonotype appeared many times. The J gene is TRBJ2-7, the V gene TRBV3-1; TRBD1 or TRBD2 may be the D gene (5 bases each). Germline-derived CDR1 and CDR2 are LGHDT and YNNKEL (reference sequence). V was trimmed by 2 bases and J by 4 bases, leaving 15 bases between them. This CDR3 region has 15 residues. This CDR3 reads CASSQSRVGEYEQYF. CDR3 in DNA: TGTGCCAGCAGCCAAAGCCGGGTGGGGGAGTACGAGCAGTACTTC.